The TCR beta chain under discussion was sequenced for a study of spatial heterogeneity in lung cancer. Study in general: There were consistently more beta-chain sequences detected than alpha-chain sequences. On average, each unique TCR and UMI combination appeared more than ten times in raw reads.

Every individual TCR cDNA molecule carried its own unique molecular identifier, which allowed correction of PCR and sequencing errors. MiXCR, applied by TCRdb to the 5' RACE reads, yields one record per CDR3 protein. The table shows tens of thousands of distinct CDR3 sequences, with over 10% occurring only once. Study results and caveats: Blood carried ubiquitous expanded tumor TCRs more at resection than follow-up.

As for time point: sample taken at primary tumor resection. Unsorted tumor, nontumor lung tissue or cryopreserved PBMC supplied the whole RNA. Turning to this clonotype: Its antigen is unknown.

Sequenced here: PBMCs, sampled at surgery. This receptor was identified in a male donor with early-stage non-small cell lung cancer.

The CDR3 bases are TGTGCCAGTAGTATTTGGGGGTCGACAGGGGCGGGGAACACTGAAGCTTTCTTT. It specifies CASSIWGSTGAGNTEAFF. The chain joins TRBV19 to TRBJ1-1; 8 nucleotides agree with TRBD1. V trimming: 3 bases; J trimming: 1 base; junction bases outside the gene matches: 13. Germline V gives CDR1 LNHDA, CDR2 SQIVND (reference sequence). The CDR3 extends over 18 amino acids.